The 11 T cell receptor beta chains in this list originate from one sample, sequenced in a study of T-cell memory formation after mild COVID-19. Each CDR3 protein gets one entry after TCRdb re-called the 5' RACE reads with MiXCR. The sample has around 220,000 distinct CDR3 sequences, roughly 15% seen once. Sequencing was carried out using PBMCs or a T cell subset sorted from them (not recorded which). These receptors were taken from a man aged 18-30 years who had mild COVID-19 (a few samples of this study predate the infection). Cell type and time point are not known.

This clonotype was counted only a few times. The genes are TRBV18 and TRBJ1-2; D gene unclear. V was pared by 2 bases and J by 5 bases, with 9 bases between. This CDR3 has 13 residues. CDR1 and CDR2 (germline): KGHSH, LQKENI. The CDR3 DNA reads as TGTGCCAGCTCACCAGACATTGCATATGGCTACACCTTC. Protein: CASSPDIAYGYTF.

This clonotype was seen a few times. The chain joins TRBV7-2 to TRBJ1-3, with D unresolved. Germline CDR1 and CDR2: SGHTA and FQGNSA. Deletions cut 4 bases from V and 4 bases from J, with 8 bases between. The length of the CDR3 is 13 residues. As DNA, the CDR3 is TGTGCCAGCAGCTCCGAACAGGGAAACACCATATATTTT. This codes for CASSSEQGNTIYF.

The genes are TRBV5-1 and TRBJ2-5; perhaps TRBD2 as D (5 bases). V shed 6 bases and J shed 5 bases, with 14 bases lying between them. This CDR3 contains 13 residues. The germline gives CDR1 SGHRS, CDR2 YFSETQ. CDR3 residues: CASIASPGETQYF. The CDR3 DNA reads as TGCGCCAGCATTGCCTCACCGGGGGAGACCCAGTACTTC.

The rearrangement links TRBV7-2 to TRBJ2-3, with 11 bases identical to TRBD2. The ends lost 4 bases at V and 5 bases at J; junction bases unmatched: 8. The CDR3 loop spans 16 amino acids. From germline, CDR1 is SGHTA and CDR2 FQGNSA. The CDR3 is CASSYSGGAGGDTQYF. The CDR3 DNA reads TGTGCCAGCAGCTATAGCGGGGGGGCCGGAGGAGATACGCAGTATTTT.

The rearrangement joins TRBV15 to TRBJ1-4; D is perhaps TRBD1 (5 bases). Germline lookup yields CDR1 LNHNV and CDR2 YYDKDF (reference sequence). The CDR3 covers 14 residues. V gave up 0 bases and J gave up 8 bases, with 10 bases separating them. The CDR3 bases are TGTGCCACCAGCAGAGACAGGGCAAAAGAAAAACTGTTTTTT. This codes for CATSRDRAKEKLFF.

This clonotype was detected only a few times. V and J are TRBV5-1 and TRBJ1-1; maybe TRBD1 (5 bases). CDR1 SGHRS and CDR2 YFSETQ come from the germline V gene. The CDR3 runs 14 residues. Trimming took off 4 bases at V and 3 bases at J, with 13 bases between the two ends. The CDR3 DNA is TGCGCCAGCAGCCGACAGCGGGTGGACACTGAAGCTTTCTTT. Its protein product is CASSRQRVDTEAFF.

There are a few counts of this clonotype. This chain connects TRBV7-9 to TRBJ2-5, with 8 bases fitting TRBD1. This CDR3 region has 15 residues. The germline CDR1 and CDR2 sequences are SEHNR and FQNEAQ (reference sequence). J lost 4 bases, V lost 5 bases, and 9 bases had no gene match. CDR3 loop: CASSPTTGVGETQYF. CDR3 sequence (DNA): TGTGCCAGCAGCCCTACGACAGGGGTTGGAGAGACCCAGTACTTC.

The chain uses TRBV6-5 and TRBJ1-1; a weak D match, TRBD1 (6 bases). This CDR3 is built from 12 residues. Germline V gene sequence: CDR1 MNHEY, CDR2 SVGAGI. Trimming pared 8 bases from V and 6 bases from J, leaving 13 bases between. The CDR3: CASRTGLSEAFF. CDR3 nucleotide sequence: TGTGCCAGCCGAACAGGGTTGTCTGAAGCTTTCTTT.

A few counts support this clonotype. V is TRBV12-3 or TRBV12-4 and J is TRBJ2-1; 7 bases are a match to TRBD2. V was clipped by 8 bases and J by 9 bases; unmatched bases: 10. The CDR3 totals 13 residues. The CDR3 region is CASRQAGRAEQFF. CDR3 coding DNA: TGTGCCAGCCGCCAAGCAGGGAGGGCTGAGCAGTTCTTC.

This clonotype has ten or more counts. CDR3 sequence: CASSPSGQNTGELFF. The CDR3 region has the DNA TGTGCCAGCTCACCCTCGGGACAGAACACCGGGGAGCTGTTTTTT. The chain couples TRBV18 to TRBJ2-2, with D tentatively TRBD1 (6 bases). Germline-derived CDR1 and CDR2 are KGHSH and LQKENI. Trimming stripped 3 bases from V and 1 base from J, with 9 bases between. The CDR3 is 15 residues long. The entire variable domain, with the rest obtained from reference TRBV18 and TRBJ2-2, is as follows: NAGVMQNPRHLVRRRGQEARLRCSPMKGHSHVYWYRQLPEEGLKFMVYLQKENIIDESGMPKERFSAEFPKEGPSILRIQQVVRGDSAAYFCASSPSGQNTGELFFGEGSRLTVL.

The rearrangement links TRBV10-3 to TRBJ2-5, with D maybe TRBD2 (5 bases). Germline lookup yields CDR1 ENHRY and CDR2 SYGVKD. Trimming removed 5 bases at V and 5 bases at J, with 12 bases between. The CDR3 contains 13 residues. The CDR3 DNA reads TGTGCCATCAGTCTGAGGGAAGGGGAGACCCAGTACTTC. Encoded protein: CAISLREGETQYF.